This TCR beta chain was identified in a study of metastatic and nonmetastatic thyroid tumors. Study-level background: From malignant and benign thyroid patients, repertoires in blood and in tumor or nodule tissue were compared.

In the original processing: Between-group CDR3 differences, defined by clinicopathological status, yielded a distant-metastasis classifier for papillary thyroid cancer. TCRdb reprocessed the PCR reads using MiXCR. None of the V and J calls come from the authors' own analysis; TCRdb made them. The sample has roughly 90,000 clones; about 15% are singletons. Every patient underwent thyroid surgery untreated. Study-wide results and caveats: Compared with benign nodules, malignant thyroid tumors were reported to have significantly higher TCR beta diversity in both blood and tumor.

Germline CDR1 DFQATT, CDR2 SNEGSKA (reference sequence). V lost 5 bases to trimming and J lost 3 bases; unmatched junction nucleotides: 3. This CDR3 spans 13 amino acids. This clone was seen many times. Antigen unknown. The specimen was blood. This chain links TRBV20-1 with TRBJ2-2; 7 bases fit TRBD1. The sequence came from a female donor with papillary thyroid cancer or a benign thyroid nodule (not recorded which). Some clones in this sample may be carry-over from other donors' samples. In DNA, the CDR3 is TGCAGTGCTTGGGACAGCGACACCGGGGAGCTGTTTTTT. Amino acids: CSAWDSDTGELFF.